These 4 T cell receptor beta chains originate from one sample sequenced in a study of shared clonotypes between healthy human individuals. Assay: immunoSEQ multiplex PCR; the TCRdb copy retains only in-frame clones and omits some. The profile shows about 1.5 million clones, roughly 96% of them singletons. Sequencing was carried out using naive CD4+ T cells sorted from blood. Subset specified: CD45RA+ positively selected. The receptor source for this set is a man between 25 and 39 years old in good health.

The chain's CDR3 is CASSLGPISNQPQHF. The CDR3, as DNA: TGTGCCAGCAGCTTAGGTCCTATTAGCAATCAGCCCCAGCATTTT. The genes are TRBV7-6 and TRBJ1-5; D ambiguous. Germline-derived CDR1 and CDR2 are SGHVS and FNYEAQ. Trimming removed 1 base from V and 0 bases from J, with 7 bases in between. The CDR3 runs to 15 residues.

CDR3 nucleotides: TGCGCCAGCAGCCAAAACGCCGGGGTAGGCACTGAAGCTTTCTTT. It encodes CASSQNAGVGTEAFF. The chain recombines TRBV5-1 with TRBJ1-1; no clear D gene. Germline CDR1 SGHRS, CDR2 YFSETQ. CDR3 length equals 15 residues. V lost 4 bases and J lost 4, with 17 bases in between. Full variable domain (rest looked up from reference TRBV5-1 and TRBJ1-1): KAGVTQTPRYLIKTRGQQVTLSCSPISGHRSVSWYQQTPGQGLQFLFEYFSETQRNKGNFPGRFSGRQFSNSRSEMNVSTLELGDSALYLCASSQNAGVGTEAFFGQGTRLTVV.

The V gene is TRBV5-1, the J gene TRBJ2-7; the D is unclear. V lost 3 bases and J lost 0, with 10 bases in between. CDR3 length: 14 amino acids. The V gene's germline CDR1 is SGHRS and CDR2 YFSETQ. The CDR3 protein is CASSSRLNSYEQYF. The CDR3 coding sequence is TGCGCCAGCAGCTCCAGATTAAACTCCTACGAGCAGTACTTC.

V gene TRBV20-1 combines with J gene TRBJ1-2; unclear D gene. The CDR3 loop spans 11 amino acids. Germline CDR1 DFQATT, CDR2 SNEGSKA (reference sequence). The CDR3: CSKRGRVGYTF. CDR3 DNA sequence: TGCAGCAAGCGGGGTAGGGTGGGCTACACCTTC.